This entry features one T cell receptor beta chain sequence. Its antigen remains unidentified. Base qualities are not recorded, but no much larger clone differs from it by a single base. These data come from a study of T cell responses to AZD1222 COVID-19 vaccine (dated by TCRdb to the early 2020s). Background on the whole study: AZD1222 recipients given second doses at about 4 weeks or at about 12 weeks were pooled, since spike-specific TCR depth and breadth were not found to differ between the two schedules. TCR sequencing covered more than 230 trial participants: 200 to 220 given two doses of AZD1222 and about 26 given two doses of MenACWY control vaccine. Trial participants were enrolled by age into subgroups of 18-55, 56-69 and 70-plus years, and roughly 150, 30 and 60 TCR-sequenced participants, respectively, were included in these subgroups.

General findings and caveats noted by the study authors: Because no samples from the day 14 peak response were available, repertoires could be characterized only after the peak T cell response. Epitopes outside the regions mutated in the B.1.351 and B.1.1.7 variants were reportedly recognized by nearly half of the unique spike-specific TCRs. A significant rise in spike-specific TCR breadth and depth was observed after two AZD1222 doses relative to day 0 and relative to MenACWY recipients. Most participants were white British and females outnumbered males, and the authors suggested that clonal diversity may have been underestimated. Conclusions about previously exposed vaccinees were limited because only six or seven AZD1222 recipients were SARS-CoV-2 seropositive at baseline. The whole spike protein was spanned by vaccine-associated CD4 TCRs, and dominant responses were seen in regions 160-218 and 743-854. The 56-69-year group was small, and its depth increase did not reach significance, likely because of low power.

Interpreted using the paper, the time point label stands for: baseline before first vaccination. Vaccinee samples came from UK trials COV001 and COV002, including a single-blind randomized controlled phase 2/3 trial of AZD1222 (ChAdOx1 nCoV-19) in healthy adults. For TCRbeta chain sequencing, PBMC samples were collected from trial participants at day 0 and at day 28 after the second dose. Inclusive of the bounding cysteine and phenylalanine, the CDR3 is 16 residues long. Only the CDR3 DNA is retained, 48 bases long and in frame from the first base. V and J are truncated by 3 bases and 6 bases respectively, leaving an intervening sequence of 19 bases. The germline V gene supplies CDR1 MDHEN and CDR2 SYDVKM. The CDR3 regions of human TCRbeta chains were subjected to immunosequencing. The paper's data handling went like this. TCRs in the repertoires were compared against a reference library of SARS-CoV-2-specific TCRs that had been generated with the MIRA antigen-specificity platform. Breadth was defined as the fraction of unique TCRs that were SARS-CoV-2-associated. Depth was defined as the fraction of total T cells that were SARS-CoV-2-associated. Using the MIRA data, every spike-specific TCR was mapped to the spike region that the TCR reacted to and assigned to either a CD4 or a CD8 class. Log10-transformed breadth and depth values were compared by one-way ANOVA with Sidak's multiple comparisons tests. What TCRdb holds here is the immuneACCESS table cut down to in-frame rearrangements. Part of the clones is not present; checked against another copy, under half of the missing clones reflect an unresolved V gene, and the others are unexplained. V and J calls plus clone size are reproduced from that table; the DNA served to infer D and trimming. The sample includes some 130,000 clones, with just over 85% observed a single time. About 22% of the sample is taken by the ten largest.

In this chain, TRBV28 is recombined with TRBJ2-3; the D match is possibly TRBD1 or TRBD2, with 7 bases aligned in each. The sequence derives from an adult in good health. The sample was peripheral blood, taken on day 0 of AZD1222 vaccination. The nucleotide sequence reads as follows: TGTGCCAGCAGTTTTCAGGGGGGGCTGGGGAGCGATACGCAGTATTTT. Translation gives CASSFQGGLGSDTQYF. The full variable domain, with segments outside the CDR3 supplied by the reference TRBV28 and TRBJ2-3 proteins, appears as DVKVTQSSRYLVKRTGEKVFLECVQDMDHENMFWYRQDPGLGLRLIYFSYDVKMKEKGDIPEGYSVSREKKERFSLILESASTNQTSMYLCASSFQGGLGSDTQYFGPGTRLTVL.